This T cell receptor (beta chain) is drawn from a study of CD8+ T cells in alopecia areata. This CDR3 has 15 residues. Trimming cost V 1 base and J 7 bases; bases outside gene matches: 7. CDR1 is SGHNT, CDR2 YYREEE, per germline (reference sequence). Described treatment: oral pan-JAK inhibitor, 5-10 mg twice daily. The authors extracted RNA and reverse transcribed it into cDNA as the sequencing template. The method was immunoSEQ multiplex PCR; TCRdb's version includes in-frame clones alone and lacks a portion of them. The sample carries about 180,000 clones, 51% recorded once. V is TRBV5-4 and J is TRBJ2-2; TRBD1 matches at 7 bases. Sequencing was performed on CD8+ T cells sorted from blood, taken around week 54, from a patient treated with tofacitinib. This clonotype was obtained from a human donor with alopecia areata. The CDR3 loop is CASSLTSQGIGELFF. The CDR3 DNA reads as TGTGCCAGCAGCTTGACCTCACAGGGGATCGGGGAGCTGTTTTTT.